This entry lists 17 T cell receptor beta chains sequenced from one sample in a study of shared clonotypes between healthy human individuals. Sequencing used immunoSEQ multiplex PCR; TCRdb keeps in-frame clones, though not all of them. The table lists hundreds of thousands of clones, roughly 95% of them singletons. Naive CD8 cells comprised CD45RO-negative, CCR7-positively selected cells, excluding terminally differentiated effector memory CD45RA+ cells. Sequenced material: naive CD8+ T cells sorted from blood. These receptors came from a woman aged 30 to 39 in good health.

The rearrangement links TRBV5-1 to TRBJ2-1; unclear D gene. V gave up 4 bases and J gave up 1 base, with 24 bases separating them. Germline V lookup: CDR1 SGHRS, CDR2 YFSETQ. This CDR3 has 19 amino acids. The chain's CDR3 is CASSLNPTDETSSYNEQFF. Written as DNA, the CDR3 is TGCGCCAGCAGCCTCAACCCCACCGATGAAACTTCTTCCTACAATGAGCAGTTCTTC.

The V and J genes are TRBV7-7 and TRBJ2-7; 13 positions match TRBD2. The CDR3 is 17 residues long. Germline CDR1 reads SSHAT; CDR2 reads FNYEAQ (reference sequence). V lost 3 bases, J lost 3 bases, and 8 bases stayed unmatched. This CDR3 is CASSFGLAGEAHYEQYF. In nucleotides, the CDR3 is TGTGCCAGCAGCTTTGGACTAGCGGGAGAAGCCCACTACGAGCAGTACTTC.

This sequence joins TRBV7-8 and TRBJ2-1, with D possibly being TRBD1 or TRBD2 (5 bases each). This CDR3 has 14 amino acids. Germline V gives CDR1 SGHVS, CDR2 FQNEAQ. Trimming took 1 base from V and 7 from J, leaving 11 bases between them. The CDR3 DNA reads TGTGCCAGCAGCTTAGTTGCAGGGAGAAATGAGCAGTTCTTC. It encodes CASSLVAGRNEQFF.

The sample holds one count of this clone. The rearrangement joins TRBV7-2 to TRBJ1-4, with TRBD1 as a possible D gene (5 bases). The CDR3 covers 13 residues. The V end was cut by 1 base, the J end by 7 bases, with 7 bases between. Looked up from germline, CDR1 is SGHTA and CDR2 is FQGNSA. In DNA, the CDR3 is TGTGCCAGCAGCTTAGTGGGGCCTGAAAAACTGTTTTTT. It yields the protein CASSLVGPEKLFF.

This rearrangement joins TRBV5-6 to TRBJ2-1; D remains ambiguous. V was trimmed by 1 base and J by 4 bases, leaving 3 bases between them. Germline assignment: CDR1 SGHDT and CDR2 YYEEEE. CDR3 length: 12 amino acids. CDR3 region: CASSLWYNEQFF. The CDR3 region has the DNA TGTGCCAGCAGCTTGTGGTACAATGAGCAGTTCTTC.

Here the CDR3 reads CASSWRGYNEQFF. The CDR3 DNA is TGTGCCAGCAGCTGGAGGGGTTACAATGAGCAGTTCTTC. The rearrangement joins TRBV5-4 to TRBJ2-1, with D possibly being TRBD2 (6 bases). Trimming removed 3 bases at V and 4 bases at J, with 8 bases between. Germline V gene sequence: CDR1 SGHNT, CDR2 YYREEE (reference sequence). The CDR3 is made up of 13 amino acids. The variable domain in full, completed from reference TRBV5-4 and TRBJ2-1, reads ETGVTQSPTHLIKTRGQQVTLRCSSQSGHNTVSWYQQALGQGPQFIFQYYREEENGRGNFPPRFSGLQFPNYSSELNVNALELDDSALYLCASSWRGYNEQFFGPGTRLTVL.

This chain connects TRBV28 to TRBJ2-7, with D uncertain. The CDR3 covers 12 residues. V gave up 5 bases and J gave up 4 bases, with 9 bases separating them. Germline loops: CDR1 MDHEN, CDR2 SYDVKM. CDR3 sequence reads: CASSTLRYEQYF. The CDR3 region has the DNA TGTGCCAGCAGTACCCTCAGGTACGAGCAGTACTTC.

This clone was seen once. The chain has TRBV7-9 and TRBJ2-7; 11 nucleotides agree with TRBD2. The CDR3 totals 16 residues. The V gene end was trimmed by 1 base and the J gene end by 7 bases; junction bases not matched to a gene: 9. Germline V CDR1 and CDR2: SEHNR, FQNEAQ (reference sequence). For the CDR3, the DNA is TGTGCCAGCAGCTTAGGTGATCTACTAGCGGGAGAAGAGCAGTACTTC. Its protein is CASSLGDLLAGEEQYF.

The chain joins TRBV6-5 to TRBJ2-7, with unresolved D. Germline V gene lookup returns CDR1 MNHEY and CDR2 SVGAGI. The CDR3 is made up of 14 amino acids. V dropped 6 bases and J dropped 3 bases, with 15 bases sitting between them. CDR3: CASSPLGNRYEQYF. As DNA, the CDR3 is TGTGCCAGCAGCCCGCTTGGTAATCGCTACGAGCAGTACTTC.

The V and J genes are TRBV6-1 and TRBJ2-1; 8 bases match TRBD1. Germline CDR1 is MNHNS and CDR2 is SASEGT. V shed 2 bases, J shed 4 bases, and the junction held 7 bases outside the gene matches. This CDR3 has 16 residues. The CDR3 region has the DNA TGTGCCAGCAGTGAATATCAGGGGGCTTTATACAATGAGCAGTTCTTC. This gives the protein CASSEYQGALYNEQFF.

V usage is TRBV23-1 and J usage is TRBJ1-5; D is uncertain. TRBV23-1 is an open reading frame whose function is uncertain. V was cut by 4 bases and J by 5 bases, with 12 bases left in between. The CDR3 consists of 14 residues. CDR3 amino acids: CASSLSATDQPQHF. CDR3 nucleotides: TGCGCCAGCAGTCTTTCTGCCACGGATCAGCCCCAGCATTTT.

This sequence joins TRBV2 and TRBJ2-1; D is perhaps TRBD1 (5 bases). V lost 4 bases, J lost 2 bases, and 12 bases lay in between. The CDR3 has 15 residues. Germline-derived CDR1 and CDR2 are SNHLY and FYNNEI. The CDR3 nucleotides read TGTGCCAGCAGTGCACGGACAAACCCCTACAATGAGCAGTTCTTC. Translated: CASSARTNPYNEQFF.

The V and J genes are TRBV28 and TRBJ2-1; D ambiguous. CDR3 length equals 15 residues. Looked up from germline, CDR1 is MDHEN and CDR2 is SYDVKM. V was shortened by 5 bases and J by 4 bases, with 15 bases between the two germline ends. Here the CDR3 reads CASSTRRMSYNEQFF. The CDR3 DNA reads as TGTGCCAGCAGTACACGGCGAATGTCGTACAATGAGCAGTTCTTC.

V usage is TRBV27 and J usage is TRBJ2-7; 7 positions match TRBD1. The CDR3 extends over 16 amino acids. Per the germline V gene, CDR1 is MNHEY and CDR2 is SMNVEV (reference sequence). V was clipped by 5 bases and J by 3 bases; unmatched bases: 13. CDR3 amino acids: CASSPRGVGGIYEQYF. Here the CDR3 DNA reads TGTGCCAGCAGTCCCCGCGGAGTAGGGGGCATCTACGAGCAGTACTTC.

The rearrangement joins TRBV2 to TRBJ1-4; possibly TRBD1 for D (5 bases). CDR1 and CDR2 (germline): SNHLY, FYNNEI. The CDR3 is 14 residues long. The V end was cut by 6 bases, the J end by 8 bases, with 16 bases between. CDR3 in DNA: TGTGCCAGCAGGAGGGGAGGGGAGGACGAAAAACTGTTTTTT. It specifies CASRRGGEDEKLFF.

The chain is built from TRBV28 and TRBJ2-7, with 9 bases lining up with TRBD1. Trimming at V came to 6 bases and at J to 2 bases, leaving 11 bases not matched to a gene. Germline V lookup: CDR1 MDHEN, CDR2 SYDVKM. CDR3 length: 16 residues. As DNA, the CDR3 is TGTGCCAGCAGCTCTTTTCCCGGGACAGGGACCTACGAGCAGTACTTC. Its translation is CASSSFPGTGTYEQYF.

The genes are TRBV7-9 and TRBJ2-7; D may match TRBD1 or TRBD2 (5 bases each). Trimming took off 5 bases at V and 7 bases at J, with 24 bases between the two ends. Germline CDR1 reads SEHNR; CDR2 reads FQNEAQ (reference sequence). This CDR3 region has 16 residues. The CDR3 nucleotides are TGTGCCAGCAGCCCCAACGGGGCCGGATCGGGGCTAGAGCAGTACTTC. Protein product: CASSPNGAGSGLEQYF.